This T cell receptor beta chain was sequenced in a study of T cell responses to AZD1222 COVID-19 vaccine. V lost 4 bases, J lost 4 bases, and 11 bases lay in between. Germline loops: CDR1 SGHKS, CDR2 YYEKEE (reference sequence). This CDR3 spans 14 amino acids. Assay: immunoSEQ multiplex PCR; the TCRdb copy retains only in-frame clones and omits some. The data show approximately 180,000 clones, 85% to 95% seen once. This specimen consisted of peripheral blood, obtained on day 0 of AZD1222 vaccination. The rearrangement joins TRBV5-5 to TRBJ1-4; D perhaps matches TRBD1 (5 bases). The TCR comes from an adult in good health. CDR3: CASSLGPSNEKLFF. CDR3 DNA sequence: TGTGCCAGCAGCCTGGGACCAAGTAATGAAAAACTGTTTTTT.